The source of this TCR beta chain is a study of cytomegalovirus exposure and HLA in healthy donors. Findings of the study overall: An observed cluster of highly shared sequence variants was recorded as a likely sequencing artifact. The study labeled fewer than 200 TCR beta chains cytomegalovirus-associated.

Nominal health characterized the donors when sampled, though unrecorded immune exposures were likely. Researchers ran the PCR with 60 Vbeta and 13 Jbeta primers. The protocol was immunoSEQ multiplex PCR, while the TCRdb copy is restricted to in-frame clones and leaves out a portion. The sample records roughly 100,000 clones, approximately 78% being singletons. About this clone: Antigen specificity is unknown.

Trimming removed 1 base at V and 6 bases at J, with 7 bases between. The CDR3 is made up of 12 amino acids. Germline V lookup: CDR1 SGHTA, CDR2 FQGNSA. The gene calls are TRBV7-2 and TRBJ2-7, with no clear D. The sample comprised PBMCs. The receptor was derived from a woman aged 60 to 75 in good health and CMV-seronegative. The CDR3 loop is CASSLVEAEQYF. In nucleotides, the CDR3 is TGTGCCAGCAGCTTAGTAGAAGCCGAGCAGTACTTC. The full variable domain, with the rest looked up from reference TRBV7-2 and TRBJ2-7, is GAGVSQSPSNKVTEKGKDVELRCDPISGHTALYWYRQSLGQGLEFLIYFQGNSAPDKSGLPSDRFSAERTGGSVSTLTIQRTQQEDSAVYLCASSLVEAEQYFGPGTRLTVT.